The 22 T cell receptor beta chains below were found in one sample sequenced in a study of T-cell reconstitution after alpha-beta-depleted transplantation in children. It was with unique molecular identifiers that the TCRbeta library was prepared. TCRdb ran MiXCR on the PCR reads and lists one entry per CDR3 protein. The sample yields several thousand distinct CDR3 sequences, under 15% seen once. The material sequenced was PBMCs, taken before TCRalphabeta/CD19-depleted stem cell transplant. The source of these receptors is a boy aged 5-17 years with acute lymphoblastic leukemia, due to receive a stem cell transplant.

This clonotype counts as medium-sized (0.01 to 0.1%). V gene TRBV12-3 or TRBV12-4 combines with J gene TRBJ1-5; a possible D gene is TRBD1 (6 bases). The V gene lost 0 bases and the J gene lost 6 bases, with 12 bases spanning the gap. The CDR3 has 15 residues. CDR3 loop: CASSLASGATQPQHF. CDR3 nucleotides: TGTGCCAGCAGTTTAGCTTCAGGGGCGACTCAGCCCCAGCATTTT.

This clonotype has a count of ten or more. The chain recombines TRBV24-1 with TRBJ2-6; TRBD2 might be the D (5 bases). Trimming left V 1 base short and J 2 bases short, with 8 bases between. CDR1 and CDR2 (germline): KGHDR, SFDVKD. CDR3 length: 16 amino acids. The chain's CDR3 is CATSDFSGTGANVLTF. The CDR3 region has the DNA TGTGCCACCAGTGATTTCTCGGGAACTGGGGCCAACGTCCTGACTTTC.

By frequency in the sample, this clonotype is medium-sized. CDR3 amino acids: CASSPLRGWSMETQYF. DNA of the CDR3: TGTGCCAGCAGTCCCCTACGGGGTTGGTCCATGGAGACCCAGTACTTC. The rearrangement joins TRBV28 to TRBJ2-5, with D maybe TRBD2 (5 bases). Germline V gene lookup returns CDR1 MDHEN and CDR2 SYDVKM. The ends were cut back, 5 bases at V and 5 bases at J, with 21 bases in the middle. This CDR3 is built from 16 residues.

Within the sample, this clonotype is medium-sized. The genes are TRBV27 and TRBJ1-2, with D unclear. The CDR3 has 17 amino acids. Germline-derived CDR1 and CDR2 are MNHEY and SMNVEV (reference sequence). Trimming left V 2 bases short and J 4 bases short, with 20 bases between. The CDR3 loop is CASSLRRSGLEVYGYTF. CDR3 DNA: TGTGCCAGCAGTTTACGAAGAAGCGGGCTGGAGGTCTATGGCTACACCTTC.

This clonotype is medium-sized within its sample. The rearrangement joins TRBV27 to TRBJ2-7, with 7 bases identical to TRBD1. The CDR3 runs 13 residues. V gave up 6 bases and J gave up 4 bases; unmatched junction bases: 6. The germline V gene has CDR1 MNHEY and CDR2 SMNVEV (reference sequence). The CDR3 DNA reads TGTGCCAGCAGCTGGGGCAGGGGGTACGAGCAGTACTTC. Protein sequence: CASSWGRGYEQYF.

This clonotype rates as medium-sized. This chain links TRBV27 with TRBJ2-3, with D hard to call. Germline-derived CDR1 and CDR2 are MNHEY and SMNVEV (reference sequence). Trimming pared 0 bases from V and 3 bases from J, leaving 4 bases between. The CDR3 loop spans 13 amino acids. The CDR3 is CASSLSKTDTQYF. The CDR3 nucleotides read TGTGCCAGCAGTTTATCGAAGACAGATACGCAGTATTTT.

This clonotype is medium-sized by share. This rearrangement joins TRBV6-5 to TRBJ1-6, with 7 bases fitting TRBD1. V shed 0 bases and J 7 bases; nucleotides not matched to a gene: 6. The CDR3 is 16 amino acids. Germline values: CDR1 MNHEY, CDR2 SVGAGI. CDR3 protein: CASSYSSGGANSPLHF. CDR3 nucleotide sequence: TGTGCCAGCAGTTACTCTTCAGGGGGAGCGAATTCACCCCTCCACTTT.

Judged by abundance, this clonotype is medium-sized (0.01 to 0.1%). An end of the junction differs from the germline gene, which may be a read error. This sequence joins TRBV10-2 and TRBJ2-1; 7 bases align to TRBD1. Germline loops: CDR1 WSHSY, CDR2 SAAADI. CDR3 size: 11 residues. The CDR3 bases are TGCGCCAGCAGCCCTATGACAGGGTATCTCTTC. Its protein product is CASSPMTGYLF.

In its sample, this clonotype ranks as medium-sized. The genes are TRBV9 and TRBJ2-1, with 8 bases lining up with TRBD2. There are 17 residues in the CDR3. Per the germline V gene, CDR1 is SGDLS and CDR2 is YYNGEE. With V trimmed by 4 bases and J by 3 bases, 12 bases remained unmatched. The CDR3 is CASSPTGTSFFYNEQFF. In nucleotides, the CDR3 is TGTGCCAGCAGCCCAACCGGGACTAGTTTTTTCTACAATGAGCAGTTCTTC.

V gene TRBV15 combines with J gene TRBJ2-1; 10 bases agree with TRBD2. The V and J ends lost 1 base and 3 bases, in that order; junction bases with no gene match: 15. The CDR3 is made up of 20 amino acids. Germline V gene lookup returns CDR1 LNHNV and CDR2 YYDKDF (reference sequence). The CDR3 loop is CATSRGRQGSIAGGYNEQFF. DNA of the CDR3: TGTGCCACCAGCAGAGGGAGACAGGGATCTATAGCGGGGGGCTACAATGAGCAGTTCTTC.

This clonotype appeared once. The V and J genes are TRBV21-1 and TRBJ1-4. TRBV21-1 is reported as a pseudogene. This CDR3 is built from 14 residues. DNA of the CDR3: TGTGCCAGCAGCACCGGGCTCCTCTGCGAAAAACTGTTTTTT. Amino acids: CASSTGLLCEKLFF.

Details on this clonotype: It may be a read error: a sequence one base away is much more abundant. This chain links TRBV27 with TRBJ2-5; D is possibly TRBD2 (5 bases). The CDR3 extends over 17 amino acids. Trimming left V 0 bases short and J 11 bases short, with 25 bases between. Germline-derived CDR1 and CDR2 are MNHEY and SMNVEV (reference sequence). CDR3 in DNA: TGTGCCAGCAGTTTATCGGCCAGCGCTAGCTCCTACAATGAGCAGTACTTC. Its protein product is CASSLSASASSYNEQYF.

By share, this clonotype ranks as medium-sized (0.01 to 0.1%). V is TRBV20-1 and J is TRBJ2-1, with 13 bases matching TRBD2. Germline assignment: CDR1 DFQATT and CDR2 SNEGSKA (reference sequence). V was clipped by 1 base and J by 4 bases; unmatched bases: 7. The CDR3 spans 17 residues. The chain's CDR3 is CSARGEWTSGGYNEQFF. In nucleotides, the CDR3 is TGCAGTGCTAGAGGGGAATGGACTAGCGGGGGATACAATGAGCAGTTCTTC.

By sample share, this clonotype is medium-sized. The chain uses TRBV7-9 and TRBJ1-1; 11 nucleotides agree with TRBD1. The CDR3 has 16 amino acids. J lost 4 bases, V lost 5 bases, and 9 bases had no gene match. Germline CDR1 is SEHNR and CDR2 is FQNEAQ (reference sequence). The CDR3 nucleotides are TGTGCCAGCAGCCCCGGACAGGGGGCTTCTGGCACTGAAGCTTTCTTT. It specifies CASSPGQGASGTEAFF. Looking up the rest from reference TRBV7-9 and TRBJ1-1 gives the full variable domain: DTGVSQNPRHKITKRGQNVTFRCDPISEHNRLYWYRQTLGQGPEFLTYFQNEAQLEKSRLLSDRFSAERPKGSFSTLEIQRTEQGDSAMYLCASSPGQGASGTEAFFGQGTRLTVV.

The sample holds many counts of this clonotype. This rearrangement joins TRBV7-9 to TRBJ2-7; D is unresolved. Germline assignment: CDR1 SEHNR and CDR2 FQNEAQ (reference sequence). The CDR3 loop spans 14 amino acids. Deletions cut 5 bases from V and 3 bases from J, with 14 bases between. As DNA, the CDR3 is TGTGCCAGCAGCCCTCTATCGACTCTCTACGAGCAGTACTTC. Translation gives CASSPLSTLYEQYF.

This clonotype rates as medium-sized (0.01 to 0.1%). The V call is TRBV10-2, the J call TRBJ1-5, with D possibly matching TRBD1 (5 bases). This CDR3 has 13 residues. CDR1 is WSHSY and CDR2 is SAAADI in the germline V gene. Trimming shortened V by 3 bases and J by 7 bases, and 10 bases separated the two germline ends. DNA for the CDR3: TGCGCCAGCAGTGAAGGGGCCCGACAGCCCCAGCATTTT. Residues: CASSEGARQPQHF.

The chain is built from TRBV3-1 and TRBJ2-3; 12 nucleotides line up with TRBD2. CDR3 length equals 18 residues. CDR1 is LGHDT, CDR2 YNNKEL, per germline (reference sequence). With V trimmed by 3 bases and J by 0 bases, 7 bases remained unmatched. The DNA for the CDR3 is TGTGCCAGCAGCCACCTAACGACTAGCGGGAGTAGCACAGATACGCAGTATTTT. Amino acids: CASSHLTTSGSSTDTQYF.

V is TRBV7-8 and J is TRBJ2-5; D remains ambiguous. The germline V and J ends were trimmed by 11 bases and 2 bases, with 21 bases remaining between them. Germline assignment: CDR1 SGHVS and CDR2 FQNEAQ. The CDR3 has 15 amino acids. The CDR3: CACTSVRLPQETQYF. Here the CDR3 DNA reads TGTGCCTGCACCTCCGTTCGGCTCCCGCAAGAGACCCAGTACTTC.

V is TRBV30 and J is TRBJ2-7, with a tentative D call TRBD2 (6 bases). This CDR3 has 13 amino acids. CDR1 and CDR2 (germline): GTSNPN, SVGIG (reference sequence). V lost 1 base to trimming and J lost 8 bases, with 15 bases between them. This CDR3 is CAWSGGGAGQQYF. CDR3 nucleotides: TGTGCCTGGAGTGGAGGCGGGGCAGGACAGCAGTACTTC.

By sample fraction, this clonotype is medium-sized (0.01 to 0.1%). This chain joins TRBV29-1 and TRBJ2-5; TRBD1 is a possible D gene (5 bases). CDR3 size: 10 residues. Germline CDR1 is SQVTM and CDR2 is ANQGSEA. CDR3 loop: CVTGQETQYF. The CDR3, as DNA: TGCGTAACAGGCCAAGAGACCCAGTACTTC.

There are many counts of this clonotype. The chain has TRBV11-2 and TRBJ2-7, with 10 bases matching TRBD2. After removal of 5 bases from V and 3 bases from J, the junction contained 13 bases not matched to a gene. The CDR3 extends over 17 amino acids. CDR1 and CDR2 from the germline V gene are SGHAT and FQNNGV. The CDR3 sequence: CASSRAGTSANYYEQYF. For the CDR3, the DNA is TGTGCCAGCAGCAGAGCCGGGACTAGCGCGAACTACTACGAGCAGTACTTC.

J is TRBJ2-1 and V is TRBV6-1, with 7 bases that match TRBD2. This CDR3 contains 12 residues. CDR1 MNHNS and CDR2 SASEGT come from the germline V gene. Losses at the gene ends were 8 bases for V and 15 bases for J; bases not matched to a gene: 13. The CDR3: CASLPGGGARFF. CDR3 nucleotides: TGTGCCAGCCTCCCAGGCGGGGGAGCCCGGTTCTTC.